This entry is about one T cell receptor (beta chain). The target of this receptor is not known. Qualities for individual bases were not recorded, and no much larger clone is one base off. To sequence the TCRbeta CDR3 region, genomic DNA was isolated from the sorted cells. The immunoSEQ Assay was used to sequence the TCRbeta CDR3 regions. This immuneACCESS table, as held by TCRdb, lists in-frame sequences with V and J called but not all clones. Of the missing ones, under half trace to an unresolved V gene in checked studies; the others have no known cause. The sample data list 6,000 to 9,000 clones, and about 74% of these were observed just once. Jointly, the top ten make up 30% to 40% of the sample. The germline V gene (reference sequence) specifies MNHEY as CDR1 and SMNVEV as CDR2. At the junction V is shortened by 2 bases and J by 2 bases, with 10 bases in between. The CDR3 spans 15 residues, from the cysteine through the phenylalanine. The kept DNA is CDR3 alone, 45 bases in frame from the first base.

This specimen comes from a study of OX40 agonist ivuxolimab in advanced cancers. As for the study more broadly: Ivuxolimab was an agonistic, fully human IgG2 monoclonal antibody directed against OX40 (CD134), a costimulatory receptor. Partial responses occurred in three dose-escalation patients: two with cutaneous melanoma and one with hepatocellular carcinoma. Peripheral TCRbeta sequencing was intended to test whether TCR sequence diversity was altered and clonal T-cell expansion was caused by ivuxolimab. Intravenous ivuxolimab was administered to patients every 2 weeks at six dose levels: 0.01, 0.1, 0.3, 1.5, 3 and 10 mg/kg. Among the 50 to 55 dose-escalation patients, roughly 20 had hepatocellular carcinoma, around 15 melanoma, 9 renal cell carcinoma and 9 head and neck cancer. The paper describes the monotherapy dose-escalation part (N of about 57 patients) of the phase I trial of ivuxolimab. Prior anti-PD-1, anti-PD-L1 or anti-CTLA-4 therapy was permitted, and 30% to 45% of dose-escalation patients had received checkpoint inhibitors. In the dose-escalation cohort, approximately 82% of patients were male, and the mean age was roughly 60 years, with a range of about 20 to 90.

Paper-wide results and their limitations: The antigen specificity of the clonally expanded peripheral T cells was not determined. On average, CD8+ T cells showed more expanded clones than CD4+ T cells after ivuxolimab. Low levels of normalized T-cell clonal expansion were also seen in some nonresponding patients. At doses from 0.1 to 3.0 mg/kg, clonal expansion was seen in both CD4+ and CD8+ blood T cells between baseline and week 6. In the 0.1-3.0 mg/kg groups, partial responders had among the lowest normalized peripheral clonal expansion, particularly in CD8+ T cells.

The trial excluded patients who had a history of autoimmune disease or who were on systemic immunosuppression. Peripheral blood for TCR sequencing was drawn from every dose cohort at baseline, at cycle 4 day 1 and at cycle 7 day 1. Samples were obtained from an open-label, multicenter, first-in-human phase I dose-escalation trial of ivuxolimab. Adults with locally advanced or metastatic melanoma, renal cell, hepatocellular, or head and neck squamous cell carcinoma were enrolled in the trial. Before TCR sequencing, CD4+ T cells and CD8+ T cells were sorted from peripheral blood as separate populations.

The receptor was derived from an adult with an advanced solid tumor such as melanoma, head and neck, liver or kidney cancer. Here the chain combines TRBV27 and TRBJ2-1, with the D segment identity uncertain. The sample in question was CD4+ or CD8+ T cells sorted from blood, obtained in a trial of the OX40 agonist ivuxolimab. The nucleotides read TGTGCCAGCAGTTTAGCATCATTTCCCTACAATGAGCAGTTCTTC. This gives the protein CASSLASFPYNEQFF.